What follows are 24 T cell receptor beta chains derived from one specimen sequenced in a study of blood T cells in healthy people across ages. A J-beta primer mix and a sample-barcoded 5' primer were used in a second PCR of roughly 7 to 12 cycles. MiXCR, applied by TCRdb to the 5' RACE reads, yields one record per CDR3 protein. The sample lists around 1,700,000 distinct CDR3 sequences; 28% were seen once. The sample consisted of blood. These receptors were collected from a woman aged 25-40 years in good health.

Only a few counts were recorded for this clonotype. The chain recombines TRBV5-1 with TRBJ1-3; D remains unclear. V lost 7 bases to trimming and J lost 3 bases, with 11 bases between them. CDR1 and CDR2 (germline): SGHRS, YFSETQ. The CDR3 loop spans 13 amino acids. The CDR3 reads CASGWQSGNTIYF. CDR3 DNA sequence: TGCGCCAGCGGGTGGCAGAGTGGAAACACCATATATTTT. The full variable domain, rest sourced from reference TRBV5-1 and TRBJ1-3, is KAGVTQTPRYLIKTRGQQVTLSCSPISGHRSVSWYQQTPGQGLQFLFEYFSETQRNKGNFPGRFSGRQFSNSRSEMNVSTLELGDSALYLCASGWQSGNTIYFGEGSWLTVV.

The CDR3 protein is CASSQWGDNEQFF. The CDR3 region has the DNA TGCGCCAGCAGCCAATGGGGAGACAATGAGCAGTTCTTC. The rearrangement uses TRBV4-1 and TRBJ2-1; D perhaps matches TRBD2 (5 bases). CDR1 is MGHRA and CDR2 is YSYEKL in the germline V gene. This CDR3 is 13 amino acids long. V shed 2 bases and J shed 5 bases, with 7 bases lying between them.

This clonotype was counted many times. The junction departs from germline at one end; a sequencing error may be responsible. The CDR3 sequence: CASSTNLRDLYQETKYF. The CDR3 DNA reads TGTGCCAGCAGTACTAACCTCCGGGACCTATACCAAGAGACCAAGTACTTC. This sequence joins TRBV6-2 or TRBV6-3 and TRBJ2-5; D may match TRBD1 or TRBD2 (5 bases each). This CDR3 contains 17 residues. The germline V gene has CDR1 MNHEY and CDR2 SVGEGT.

The chain couples TRBV6-5 to TRBJ1-2; possible D gene TRBD1, 6 bases. Looked up from germline, CDR1 is MNHEY and CDR2 is SVGAGI. V was pared by 5 bases and J by 5 bases, with 15 bases between. This CDR3 region has 14 residues. CDR3 region: CASSRDTPPYGYTF. The CDR3 DNA reads TGTGCCAGCAGTCGGGACACACCTCCATATGGCTACACCTTC.

The V call is TRBV4-1, the J call TRBJ1-2; 7 nucleotides line up with TRBD1. V was pared by 2 bases and J by 4 bases, with 7 bases of the junction left unmatched. CDR3 length: 15 residues. From germline, CDR1 is MGHRA and CDR2 YSYEKL. CDR3 in DNA: TGCGCCAGCAGCCAAAAGGGGGACAGCTCCTATGGCTACACCTTC. It is translated as CASSQKGDSSYGYTF.

The J gene is TRBJ1-5, the V gene TRBV6-2 or TRBV6-3; the D is unclear. Between the trimmed V and J ends, which lost 6 bases and 4 bases, there was a span of 16 bases. The V gene's germline CDR1 is MNHEY and CDR2 SVGEGT. CDR3 size: 15 residues. CDR3 coding DNA: TGTGCCAGCAGAAGTTCCGGACGGGATAATCAGCCCCAGCATTTT. It is translated as CASRSSGRDNQPQHF.

This clonotype was detected ten times or more. The chain recombines TRBV5-1 with TRBJ2-2, with D unclear. Trimming removed 0 bases at V and 0 bases at J, with 3 bases between. Germline assignment: CDR1 SGHRS and CDR2 YFSETQ. There are 14 residues in the CDR3. DNA for the CDR3: TGCGCCAGCAGCTTGGTTCCGAACACCGGGGAGCTGTTTTTT. Its protein product is CASSLVPNTGELFF.

The CDR3 here is CASSGGLGRNSPLHF. CDR3 coding DNA: TGTGCCAGCAGTGGTGGGTTGGGCCGTAATTCACCCCTCCACTTT. This sequence joins TRBV2 and TRBJ1-6; D ambiguous. The CDR3 has 15 amino acids. V was trimmed by 4 bases and J by 6 bases, leaving 13 bases between them. Germline CDR1 is SNHLY and CDR2 is FYNNEI.

This clonotype was observed a handful of times. V and J are TRBV7-9 and TRBJ1-5; D possibly corresponds to TRBD1 (6 bases). The CDR3 runs 15 residues. The V gene's germline CDR1 is SEHNR and CDR2 FQNEAQ (reference sequence). Trimming stripped 4 bases from V and 7 bases from J, with 17 bases between. CDR3 sequence: CASSSLGAEGQPQHF. The CDR3 nucleotides are TGTGCCAGCAGCTCCTTGGGGGCCGAGGGACAGCCCCAGCATTTT. Complete variable domain (other parts from reference TRBV7-9 and TRBJ1-5): DTGVSQNPRHKITKRGQNVTFRCDPISEHNRLYWYRQTLGQGPEFLTYFQNEAQLEKSRLLSDRFSAERPKGSFSTLEIQRTEQGDSAMYLCASSSLGAEGQPQHFGDGTRLSIL.

This clonotype was observed a few times. The gene calls are TRBV6-6 and TRBJ1-4; D call uncertain. Germline loops: CDR1 MNHNY, CDR2 SVGAGI (reference sequence). V shed 0 bases and J shed 6 bases, with 17 bases lying between them. This CDR3 has 17 residues. DNA of the CDR3: TGTGCCAGCAGTTACTCGAGAGTGGGCGGAGCCGATGAAAAACTGTTTTTT. Its translation: CASSYSRVGGADEKLFF.

This clonotype occurred many times. J is TRBJ2-1 and V is TRBV24-1, with 7 bases fitting TRBD2. Trimming cost V 3 bases and J 8 bases; bases outside gene matches: 9. The V gene's germline CDR1 is KGHDR and CDR2 SFDVKD. This CDR3 is built from 15 residues. CDR3 DNA: TGTGCCACCAGTGATGCTACCGGGACTATCCATGAGCAGTTCTTC. Translated, it gives CATSDATGTIHEQFF.

The chain couples TRBV4-3 to TRBJ1-1; TRBD1 matches 10 bases. Trimming at V came to 2 bases and at J to 5 bases, leaving 2 bases not matched to a gene. The CDR3 has 14 residues. Germline values: CDR1 LGHNA, CDR2 YSLEER. The CDR3: CASSQRTGGTEAFF. In nucleotides, the CDR3 is TGCGCCAGCAGCCAACGGACAGGGGGGACTGAAGCTTTCTTT.

This clonotype was counted at least ten times. The chain couples TRBV5-1 to TRBJ2-6; 8 bases match TRBD1. The CDR3 is 17 amino acids. Germline V gene data show CDR1 as SGHRS and CDR2 as YFSETQ. J lost 0 bases, V lost 6 bases, and 8 bases had no gene match. The DNA of the CDR3 is TGCGCCAGCACCCCGGGGACAGGAAGCTCTGGGGCCAACGTCCTGACTTTC. This codes for CASTPGTGSSGANVLTF.

The V call is TRBV28, the J call TRBJ2-5, with D uncertain. Trimming cost V 3 bases and J 4 bases, with 9 bases left between them. The CDR3 is 13 amino acids. Germline V gives CDR1 MDHEN, CDR2 SYDVKM. In DNA, the CDR3 is TGTGCCAGCAGTTTTATCCCGGCAGAGACCCAGTACTTC. It specifies CASSFIPAETQYF.

CDR3 sequence (DNA): TGTGCCAGCAGTGTAACGGATTACGAGCAGTACTTC. The encoded protein is CASSVTDYEQYF. This rearrangement joins TRBV2 to TRBJ2-7; D not certain. Per germline, CDR1 SNHLY and CDR2 FYNNEI. The CDR3 covers 12 residues. V lost 4 bases, J lost 4 bases, and 8 bases lay in between. The full variable domain, in which reference TRBV2 and TRBJ2-7 provide the parts outside the CDR3, is EPEVTQTPSHQVTQMGQEVILRCVPISNHLYFYWYRQILGQKVEFLVSFYNNEISEKSEIFDDQFSVERPDGSNFTLKIRSTKLEDSAMYFCASSVTDYEQYFGPGTRLTVT.

In nucleotides, the CDR3 is TGCAGCATCCGACCGGGCTACGAGCAGTACTTC. Protein: CSIRPGYEQYF. The V call is TRBV29-1, the J call TRBJ2-1; D ambiguous. The assigned J gene may be wrong: the sequence end matches TRBJ2-7 better. The CDR3 is made up of 11 amino acids. Germline-derived CDR1 and CDR2 are SQVTM and ANQGSEA.

The chain is built from TRBV27 and TRBJ2-5; D tentatively reads TRBD1 or TRBD2 (5 bases each). V was pared by 6 bases and J by 0 bases, with 23 bases between. There are 18 residues in the CDR3. The germline V gene has CDR1 MNHEY and CDR2 SMNVEV (reference sequence). CDR3 sequence (DNA): TGTGCCAGCAGCTTAATTGGGCAGGTGGGGCGGGACCAAGAGACCCAGTACTTC. Its protein is CASSLIGQVGRDQETQYF.

V and J are TRBV10-3 and TRBJ2-2; a possible D gene is TRBD2 (6 bases). The CDR3 sequence is 15 residues long. V shed 3 bases and J shed 5 bases, with 13 bases lying between them. The germline V gene has CDR1 ENHRY and CDR2 SYGVKD. The CDR3 loop reads CAISDISGETGELFF. Written as DNA, the CDR3 is TGTGCCATCAGTGATATCTCGGGGGAAACCGGGGAGCTGTTTTTT.

The chain links TRBV5-1 to TRBJ2-3, with D maybe TRBD2 (5 bases). Looked up from germline, CDR1 is SGHRS and CDR2 is YFSETQ. Trimming took off 0 bases at V and 4 bases at J, with 9 bases between the two ends. The CDR3 extends over 14 amino acids. CDR3 loop: CASSLAGKADTQYF. CDR3 nucleotide sequence: TGCGCCAGCAGCTTGGCCGGGAAAGCAGATACGCAGTATTTT. Complete variable domain (other parts from reference TRBV5-1 and TRBJ2-3): KAGVTQTPRYLIKTRGQQVTLSCSPISGHRSVSWYQQTPGQGLQFLFEYFSETQRNKGNFPGRFSGRQFSNSRSEMNVSTLELGDSALYLCASSLAGKADTQYFGPGTRLTVL.

In this sample, this clonotype turned up many times. The rearrangement joins TRBV10-2 to TRBJ2-3, with 8 bases matching TRBD2. CDR3 length equals 14 residues. V lost 4 bases and J lost 4; bases outside the gene matches: 4. CDR1 is WSHSY, CDR2 SAAADI, per germline. Here the CDR3 DNA reads TGCGCCAGCAGTGCGACGGGAGGGTCAGATACGCAGTATTTT. This codes for CASSATGGSDTQYF.

This clonotype was counted ten times or more. V and J are TRBV5-5 and TRBJ2-7; D is ambiguous. V was shortened by 2 bases and J by 4 bases, with 10 bases between the two germline ends. Germline V gene lookup returns CDR1 SGHKS and CDR2 YYEKEE (reference sequence). CDR3 size: 13 residues. For the CDR3, the DNA is TGTGCCAGCAGCTTTCTCATGGGATACGAGCAGTACTTC. This translates into CASSFLMGYEQYF.

This clonotype was observed a handful of times. This chain connects TRBV7-2 to TRBJ2-1; 10 bases match TRBD2. Trimming at V came to 4 bases and at J to 5 bases, leaving 5 bases not matched to a gene. The CDR3 loop spans 15 amino acids. Germline V gene sequence: CDR1 SGHTA, CDR2 FQGNSA. CDR3 in amino acids: CASSCLAGVNNEQFF. The CDR3 nucleotides read TGTGCCAGCAGCTGCCTAGCGGGGGTTAACAATGAGCAGTTCTTC.

This chain uses TRBV5-1 with TRBJ2-5; D gene unclear. Germline CDR1 is SGHRS and CDR2 is YFSETQ. This CDR3 is 14 amino acids long. Trimming pared 6 bases from V and 1 base from J, leaving 13 bases between. Written as DNA, the CDR3 is TGCGCCAGCAACCGCTACGGCAGCCAAGAGACCCAGTACTTC. Its translation: CASNRYGSQETQYF.

This clonotype has only a few counts. V is TRBV24-1 and J is TRBJ2-3; D may be TRBD2 (6 bases). V lost 4 bases and J lost 6, with 10 bases in between. The CDR3 runs to 13 residues. The germline gives CDR1 KGHDR, CDR2 SFDVKD. The CDR3 region is CATSDERGDTQYF. The CDR3 DNA reads TGTGCCACCAGTGACGAACGGGGGGATACGCAGTATTTT.